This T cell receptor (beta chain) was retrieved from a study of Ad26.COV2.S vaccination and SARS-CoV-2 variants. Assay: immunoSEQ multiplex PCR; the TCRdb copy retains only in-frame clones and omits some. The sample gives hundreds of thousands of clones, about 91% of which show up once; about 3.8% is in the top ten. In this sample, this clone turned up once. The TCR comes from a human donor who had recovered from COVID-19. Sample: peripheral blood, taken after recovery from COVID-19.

The CDR3 protein is CASSNFSVAAAHNEQFF. The CDR3 region has the DNA TGTGCCAGCAGCAATTTTTCGGTGGCTGCCGCACACAATGAGCAGTTCTTC. The J gene is TRBJ2-1, the V gene TRBV21-1. TRBV21-1 counts as a pseudogene. This CDR3 has 17 residues.